Listed here are 5 T cell receptor beta chains from one sample, sequenced in a study of T cell responses to AZD1222 COVID-19 vaccine. Here immunoSEQ multiplex PCR was the method, and the copy in TCRdb shows in-frame clones only, minus some. The data show about 160,000 clones, 75% to 90% seen once. The sample consisted of peripheral blood, taken on day 0 of AZD1222 vaccination. These receptors were collected from an adult in good health.

CDR3 protein: CASSEIYSSFNQPQHF. The CDR3 nucleotides read TGTGCCAGCAGTGAGATTTACTCGTCCTTCAATCAGCCCCAGCATTTT. V and J are TRBV6-1 and TRBJ1-5; D is uncertain. CDR1 MNHNS and CDR2 SASEGT come from the germline V gene. The CDR3 has 16 residues. The V end was cut by 3 bases, the J end by 3 bases, with 15 bases between.

The J gene is TRBJ1-6, the V gene TRBV15; D may be TRBD1 (6 bases). The V end lost 0 bases, the J end lost 9 bases, and 12 bases lay between the germline ends. This CDR3 comprises 15 residues. Germline CDR1 and CDR2: LNHNV and YYDKDF (reference sequence). The CDR3 DNA sequence: TGTGCCACCAGCAGAGATCTACAGGGCAGTTCACCCCTCCACTTT. It encodes CATSRDLQGSSPLHF. Filled out from reference TRBV15 and TRBJ1-6, the complete variable domain reads DAMVIQNPRYQVTQFGKPVTLSCSQTLNHNVMYWYQQKSSQAPKLLFHYYDKDFNNEADTPDNFQSRRPNTSFCFLDIRSPGLGDTAMYLCATSRDLQGSSPLHFGNGTRLTVT.

The rearrangement joins TRBV3-1 (or the pseudogene TRBV3-2) to TRBJ1-2; 12 bases agree with TRBD1. This CDR3 contains 16 residues. Germline assignment: CDR1 LGHDT and CDR2 YNNKEL (reference sequence). The J segment lost 6 bases and the V segment lost 6 bases, leaving 11 bases of the junction unmatched. The CDR3 DNA reads as TGTGCCAGCAGTCGATGGGGCCGGGACAGGGGGCATGGCTACACCTTC. It codes for CASSRWGRDRGHGYTF.

This clone has just a few counts. The rearrangement joins TRBV27 to TRBJ2-2, with no clear D. The germline V and J ends were trimmed by 3 bases and 4 bases, with 9 bases remaining between them. The CDR3 runs to 14 residues. Germline V gives CDR1 MNHEY, CDR2 SMNVEV (reference sequence). This CDR3 is CASSFVPITGELFF. The DNA of the CDR3 is TGTGCCAGCAGTTTTGTCCCAATCACCGGGGAGCTGTTTTTT.

The gene calls are TRBV23-1 and TRBJ1-1; no definite D call. TRBV23-1 is annotated as an ORF whose role is uncertain. This CDR3 contains 17 residues. The germline V and J ends were trimmed by 4 bases and 4 bases, with 22 bases remaining between them. The CDR3 sequence: CASSLEGSFLWGTEAFF. The CDR3 region has the DNA TGCGCCAGCAGTCTAGAAGGTTCCTTCTTGTGGGGCACTGAAGCTTTCTTT.